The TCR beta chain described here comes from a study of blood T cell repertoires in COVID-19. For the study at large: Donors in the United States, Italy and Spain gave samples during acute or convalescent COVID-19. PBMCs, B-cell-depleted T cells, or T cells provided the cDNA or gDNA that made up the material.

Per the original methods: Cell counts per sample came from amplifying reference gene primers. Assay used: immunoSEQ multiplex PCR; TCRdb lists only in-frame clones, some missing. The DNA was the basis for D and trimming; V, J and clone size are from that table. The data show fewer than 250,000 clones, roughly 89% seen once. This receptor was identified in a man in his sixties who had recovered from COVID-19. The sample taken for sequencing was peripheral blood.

CDR3 protein: CSATTQETQYF. CDR3 in DNA: TGCAGTGCTACCACACAAGAGACCCAGTACTTC. The V call is TRBV20-1, the J call TRBJ2-5; D remains unclear. CDR3 length: 11 residues. The germline gives CDR1 DFQATT, CDR2 SNEGSKA (reference sequence). Trimming pared 4 bases from V and 2 bases from J, leaving 5 bases between.